The rows below give T cell receptor beta chains drawn from one sample of a study of CXCR3-negative and CXCR3-positive naive CD8 T cells. For each CDR3 protein, TCRdb gives one entry from its re-call of the 5' RACE reads, without DNA. The table for this sample gives roughly 41,000 distinct CDR3 sequences. Sequenced input: memory CD8+ T cells from blood. The receptors originated from a human donor in good health. Some clones in this sample may be carry-over from other donors' samples. The CDR3 runs from the conserved cysteine through the conserved F or W. The size entry is marked missing in some rows and otherwise reads once, few, many or a size class.

v_gene: TRBV13; j_gene: TRBJ1-2; abundance: -; CDR3aa: CASSFFRGHDYGYTF
v_gene: TRBV21-1; j_gene: TRBJ2-7; abundance: -; CDR3aa: CASIVPGTESSYEQYF
v_gene: TRBV27; j_gene: TRBJ2-4; abundance: -; CDR3aa: CASSPVRTGDGIQYF
v_gene: TRBV10-1; j_gene: TRBJ2-1; abundance: -; CDR3aa: CASSPWTSGALNEQFF
v_gene: TRBV6-6; j_gene: TRBJ1-1; abundance: -; CDR3aa: CASSYQGDNTEAFF
v_gene: TRBV6-2/TRBV6-3; j_gene: TRBJ2-7; abundance: -; CDR3aa: CASSYWASSSYEQYF
v_gene: TRBV20-1; j_gene: TRBJ2-1; abundance: -; CDR3aa: CSAMPPRGREYEQFF
v_gene: TRBV9; j_gene: TRBJ2-2; abundance: -; CDR3aa: CASSVAREGLFTGELFF
v_gene: TRBV29-1; j_gene: TRBJ2-7; abundance: -; CDR3aa: CSARGTGLYEQYF
v_gene: TRBV29-1; j_gene: TRBJ2-1; abundance: -; CDR3aa: CSVLGTGFHNEQFF
v_gene: TRBV10-2; j_gene: TRBJ2-5; abundance: -; CDR3aa: CASSESGILETQYF
v_gene: TRBV10-3; j_gene: TRBJ1-3; abundance: -; CDR3aa: CAISEEGSGNTIYF
v_gene: TRBV6-2/TRBV6-3; j_gene: TRBJ2-1; abundance: medium-sized; CDR3aa: CASSPSLASGGESYNEQFF
v_gene: TRBV20-1; j_gene: TRBJ2-2; abundance: -; CDR3aa: CSARDFEGQGSGELFF
v_gene: TRBV9; j_gene: TRBJ2-2; abundance: -; CDR3aa: CASSPDLVPGTGELFF
v_gene: TRBV13; j_gene: TRBJ2-3; abundance: -; CDR3aa: CASSPTVTDTQYF
v_gene: TRBV12-3/TRBV12-4; j_gene: TRBJ1-3; abundance: -; CDR3aa: CASSFTYSGNTIYF
v_gene: TRBV7-7; j_gene: TRBJ2-7; abundance: -; CDR3aa: CASSERETYEQYF
v_gene: TRBV7-2; j_gene: TRBJ2-1; abundance: -; CDR3aa: CASSWLSFEGELAGFNEQFF
v_gene: TRBV4-2; j_gene: TRBJ2-1; abundance: -; CDR3aa: CASSATRGNNEQFF